Shown below are 27 T cell receptor beta chains from a single sample sequenced in a study of response to subunit inactivated influenza vaccine. In TCRdb, the RT-PCR reads were re-called with MiXCR into one record per CDR3 protein. Of about 780,000 distinct CDR3 sequences listed, around a sixth are singletons. Sequencing used PBMCs from blood, obtained 5 to 6 days after vaccination. The receptors stem from a man in his fifties who received an inactivated influenza vaccine.

In this sample, this clonotype turned up a few times. The V call is TRBV20-1, the J call TRBJ2-7; tentative D call: TRBD2 (5 bases). V lost 4 bases to trimming and J lost 4 bases, with 11 bases between them. Germline V gene sequence: CDR1 DFQATT, CDR2 SNEGSKA (reference sequence). This CDR3 spans 12 amino acids. CDR3 bases: TGCAGTGCTAACGACGGGGAATACGAGCAGTACTTC. Translating it yields CSANDGEYEQYF.

The chain employs TRBV7-2 and TRBJ2-5; no clear D. Germline loops: CDR1 SGHTA, CDR2 FQGNSA. This CDR3 has 14 residues. V was clipped by 0 bases and J by 5 bases, with 10 bases between them. As DNA, the CDR3 is TGTGCCAGCAGCTTAGCACGCGAGATGGAGACCCAGTACTTC. This codes for CASSLAREMETQYF.

The rearrangement links TRBV20-1 to TRBJ1-6; D is perhaps TRBD1 (5 bases). From germline, CDR1 is DFQATT and CDR2 SNEGSKA (reference sequence). There are 14 residues in the CDR3. With 8 bases removed from V and 2 bases from J, the gap between germline ends came to 13 bases. CDR3 coding DNA: TGCAGTACTACGGGGGGAACCTATAATTCACCCCTCCACTTT. It translates to CSTTGGTYNSPLHF.

Only one count was recorded for this clonotype. V is TRBV2 and J is TRBJ2-1; possible D gene TRBD2, 6 bases. The V end was cut by 6 bases, the J end by 5 bases, with 17 bases between. This CDR3 region has 15 residues. Per the germline V gene, CDR1 is SNHLY and CDR2 is FYNNEI. This chain's CDR3 is CASSREKLRHNEQFF. CDR3 in DNA: TGTGCCAGCAGCCGGGAGAAGCTGAGGCACAATGAGCAGTTCTTC.

The chain employs TRBV5-6 and TRBJ1-6; no definite D call. The CDR3 extends over 12 amino acids. CDR1 and CDR2 from the germline V gene are SGHDT and YYEEEE. Trimming stripped 3 bases from V and 7 bases from J, with 5 bases between. The chain's CDR3 is CASSYFNSPLHF. The CDR3 DNA sequence: TGTGCCAGCAGCTACTTCAATTCACCCCTCCACTTT.

A few counts support this clonotype. This chain connects TRBV9 to TRBJ2-1; 13 bases line up with TRBD2. CDR1 SGDLS and CDR2 YYNGEE come from the germline V gene. The V gene end was trimmed by 5 bases and the J gene end by 9 bases; junction bases not matched to a gene: 8. The CDR3 length is 15 residues. CDR3 sequence: CASRRTSGSEAEQFF. CDR3 bases: TGTGCCAGCAGGCGGACTAGCGGGAGTGAGGCTGAGCAGTTCTTC. Drawing the rest from reference TRBV9 and TRBJ2-1, the complete variable domain is DSGVTQTPKHLITATGQRVTLRCSPRSGDLSVYWYQQSLDQGLQFLIQYYNGEERAKGNILERFSAQQFPDLHSELNLSSLELGDSALYFCASRRTSGSEAEQFFGPGTRLTVL.

A few counts support this clonotype. The V call is TRBV20-1, the J call TRBJ2-3; D gene unclear. Germline-derived CDR1 and CDR2 are DFQATT and SNEGSKA (reference sequence). V lost 3 bases to trimming and J lost 5 bases, with 3 bases between them. The CDR3 consists of 10 residues. CDR3 residues: CSASIDTQYF. Here the CDR3 DNA reads TGCAGTGCTAGTATAGATACGCAGTATTTT.

V gene TRBV27 combines with J gene TRBJ1-2; 9 bases agree with TRBD1. Unmatched junction bases numbered 12, after V lost 5 bases and J lost 8 bases. The CDR3 runs to 15 residues. CDR1 is MNHEY, CDR2 SMNVEV, per germline (reference sequence). The CDR3 region has the DNA TGTGCCAGCAGTCGCGGGGGGGGGACAGGGTACGGCTACACCTTC. Protein: CASSRGGGTGYGYTF.

This clonotype turned up a few times. The chain employs TRBV20-1 and TRBJ1-5; D is possibly TRBD1 (5 bases). Germline assignment: CDR1 DFQATT and CDR2 SNEGSKA (reference sequence). There are 17 residues in the CDR3. Trimming left V 2 bases short and J 0 bases short, with 17 bases between. In nucleotides, the CDR3 is TGCAGTGCTAGATCGGGAGGGGCGTCCTATAGCAATCAGCCCCAGCATTTT. Translating it yields CSARSGGASYSNQPQHF.

CDR3 in amino acids: CSARDLLAGGAAETQYF. Here the CDR3 DNA reads TGCAGTGCTAGAGATCTCCTTGCGGGAGGAGCAGCAGAGACCCAGTACTTC. The chain recombines TRBV20-1 with TRBJ2-5, with 8 bases that match TRBD2. The germline V gene encodes CDR1 DFQATT and CDR2 SNEGSKA (reference sequence). Trimming took 0 bases from V and 4 from J; bases not matched to a gene: 13. The CDR3 covers 17 residues.

This chain joins TRBV30 and TRBJ2-3, with 10 bases matching TRBD2. CDR1 is GTSNPN and CDR2 is SVGIG in the germline V gene (reference sequence). V lost 0 bases, J lost 8 bases, and 8 bases stayed unmatched. The CDR3 is 15 amino acids. The CDR3: CAWSVGLAARGTQYF. CDR3 coding DNA: TGTGCCTGGAGTGTTGGACTAGCGGCCCGAGGTACGCAGTATTTT.

This clonotype was recorded at least ten times. The CDR3 reads CASSTGSGSGTYNEQFF. The DNA of the CDR3 is TGTGCCAGCAGCACCGGTAGCGGGAGTGGGACCTACAATGAGCAGTTCTTC. This chain links TRBV12-3 or TRBV12-4 with TRBJ2-1; 9 bases are a match to TRBD2. This CDR3 has 17 amino acids. J lost 2 bases, V lost 6 bases, and 11 bases had no gene match.

The chain uses TRBV7-8 and TRBJ2-7, with 9 bases identical to TRBD1. This CDR3 comprises 13 residues. The germline CDR1 and CDR2 sequences are SGHVS and FQNEAQ. V lost 5 bases and J lost 4; bases outside the gene matches: 3. The CDR3 sequence: CASSTGTGYEQYF. The CDR3 nucleotides read TGTGCCAGCAGCACAGGGACAGGGTACGAGCAGTACTTC.

This clonotype was observed a handful of times. J is TRBJ2-3 and V is TRBV7-2, with unresolved D. V was trimmed by 0 bases and J by 2 bases, leaving 6 bases between them. Germline V CDR1 and CDR2: SGHTA, FQGNSA. CDR3 length equals 14 residues. In DNA, the CDR3 is TGTGCCAGCAGCTTAGCACGACACACAGATACGCAGTATTTT. As protein: CASSLARHTDTQYF. Supplemented by reference TRBV7-2 and TRBJ2-3, the full variable domain reads GAGVSQSPSNKVTEKGKDVELRCDPISGHTALYWYRQSLGQGLEFLIYFQGNSAPDKSGLPSDRFSAERTGGSVSTLTIQRTQQEDSAVYLCASSLARHTDTQYFGPGTRLTVL.

In this sample, this clonotype turned up a few times. J is TRBJ1-1 and V is TRBV20-1; the D is unclear. The V gene lost 0 bases and the J gene lost 6 bases, with 14 bases spanning the gap. The CDR3 spans 14 residues. Germline V CDR1 and CDR2: DFQATT, SNEGSKA (reference sequence). CDR3 nucleotides: TGCAGTGCTAGAGATCCGATTAGAAAGGCTGAAGCTTTCTTT. Translated: CSARDPIRKAEAFF.

This clonotype was seen more than once but under ten times. The chain employs TRBV20-1 and TRBJ2-1; D could derive from TRBD1 or TRBD2 (6 bases each). Deletions cut 4 bases from V and 2 bases from J, with 15 bases between. This CDR3 has 15 amino acids. CDR1 is DFQATT and CDR2 is SNEGSKA in the germline V gene (reference sequence). The CDR3 DNA sequence: TGCAGTGCTAAGGGAGTGGGGGGCCCCTACAATGAGCAGTTCTTC. Protein product: CSAKGVGGPYNEQFF.

This chain joins TRBV6-5 and TRBJ1-2, with D hard to call. V was pared by 0 bases and J by 5 bases, with 16 bases between. From germline, CDR1 is MNHEY and CDR2 SVGAGI. CDR3 length equals 16 residues. CDR3 nucleotides: TGTGCCAGCAGTTACTCCGATTTGAGAAGTGGGTATGGCTACACCTTC. Amino acid sequence: CASSYSDLRSGYGYTF.

The table lists this clonotype with many counts. The V and J genes are TRBV12-3 or TRBV12-4 and TRBJ1-2; TRBD1 is a possible D gene (6 bases). The CDR3 covers 13 residues. The V end was cut by 8 bases, the J end by 2 bases, with 12 bases between. The CDR3 sequence: CASSTGANYGYTF. The CDR3 bases are TGTGCCAGCTCGACAGGAGCCAACTATGGCTACACCTTC.

The J gene is TRBJ2-3, the V gene TRBV6-5; 8 nucleotides align to TRBD1. The CDR3 loop spans 17 amino acids. Losses at the gene ends were 0 bases for V and 7 bases for J; bases not matched to a gene: 12. Germline CDR1 reads MNHEY; CDR2 reads SVGAGI. CDR3 coding DNA: TGTGCCAGCAGTTACTCATCCCCCGGGACAGGATCTTATACGCAGTATTTT. The encoded protein is CASSYSSPGTGSYTQYF.

This sequence joins TRBV12-3 or TRBV12-4 and TRBJ2-3; TRBD2 agrees at 11 bases. V was pared by 8 bases and J by 6 bases, with 4 bases of the junction left unmatched. CDR3 size: 13 residues. The CDR3 DNA reads as TGTGCCAGCCAGACTAGCGGGGCCGATACGCAGTATTTT. It translates to CASQTSGADTQYF.

Comments on this clonotype: A much larger clone differs by one base, so this may be a read error. The gene calls are TRBV20-1 and TRBJ1-1; TRBD1 might be the D (6 bases). V lost 8 bases to trimming and J lost 1 base, with 14 bases between them. CDR3 length: 13 residues. The germline CDR1 and CDR2 sequences are DFQATT and SNEGSKA (reference sequence). The CDR3 coding sequence is TGCAGTTCTAAAGGGGGGAAGAACACTGAAGCTTTCTTT. It translates to CSSKGGKNTEAFF.

The chain employs TRBV21-1 and TRBJ2-7. TRBV21-1 represents a pseudogene. CDR3 length: 13 amino acids. CDR3 sequence: CASSKDRCYEQYF. The DNA of the CDR3 is TGTGCCAGCAGCAAAGATCGCTGCTACGAGCAGTACTTC.

This clonotype was observed many times. The chain recombines TRBV12-3 or TRBV12-4 with TRBJ1-6; TRBD1 is a possible D gene (6 bases). The V and J ends lost 5 bases and 6 bases respectively, with 14 bases between them. This CDR3 spans 15 amino acids. In DNA, the CDR3 is TGTGCCAGCAGTATATCGACAGGAGTTAATTCACCCCTCCACTTT. It is translated as CASSISTGVNSPLHF.

This clonotype showed up many times. This chain joins TRBV12-3 or TRBV12-4 and TRBJ1-5; D gene unclear. Trimming pared 5 bases from V and 0 bases from J, leaving 11 bases between. The CDR3 has 15 amino acids. CDR3: CASSPDGFSNQPQHF. As DNA, the CDR3 is TGTGCCAGCAGTCCGGACGGATTTAGCAATCAGCCCCAGCATTTT.

The chain recombines TRBV5-1 with TRBJ2-7; D tentatively fits TRBD1 or TRBD2 (5 bases each). V was shortened by 5 bases and J by 1 base, with 13 bases between the two germline ends. There are 14 residues in the CDR3. Germline CDR1 reads SGHRS; CDR2 reads YFSETQ. The CDR3 loop reads CASRGTDLSYEQYF. The CDR3 nucleotides are TGCGCCAGCAGAGGGACGGACCTTTCCTACGAGCAGTACTTC.

V is TRBV20-1 and J is TRBJ1-2; a weak D match, TRBD1 (6 bases). The germline V gene has CDR1 DFQATT and CDR2 SNEGSKA (reference sequence). The CDR3 has 14 residues. V was shortened by 1 base and J by 4 bases, with 13 bases between the two germline ends. CDR3 sequence reads: CSARGPGTRYGYTF. CDR3 in DNA: TGCAGTGCTAGAGGCCCCGGGACACGCTATGGCTACACCTTC.

V usage is TRBV11-2 and J usage is TRBJ2-3; 7 bases are shared with TRBD2. The V segment lost 4 bases and the J segment 3 bases; nucleotides outside the gene matches: 22. The CDR3 covers 20 residues. Per the germline V gene, CDR1 is SGHAT and CDR2 is FQNNGV. In DNA, the CDR3 is TGTGCCAGCAGCTCTACCCAAACAGGACTAGTGGGAGGAGGTACAGATACGCAGTATTTT. Its protein product is CASSSTQTGLVGGGTDTQYF.